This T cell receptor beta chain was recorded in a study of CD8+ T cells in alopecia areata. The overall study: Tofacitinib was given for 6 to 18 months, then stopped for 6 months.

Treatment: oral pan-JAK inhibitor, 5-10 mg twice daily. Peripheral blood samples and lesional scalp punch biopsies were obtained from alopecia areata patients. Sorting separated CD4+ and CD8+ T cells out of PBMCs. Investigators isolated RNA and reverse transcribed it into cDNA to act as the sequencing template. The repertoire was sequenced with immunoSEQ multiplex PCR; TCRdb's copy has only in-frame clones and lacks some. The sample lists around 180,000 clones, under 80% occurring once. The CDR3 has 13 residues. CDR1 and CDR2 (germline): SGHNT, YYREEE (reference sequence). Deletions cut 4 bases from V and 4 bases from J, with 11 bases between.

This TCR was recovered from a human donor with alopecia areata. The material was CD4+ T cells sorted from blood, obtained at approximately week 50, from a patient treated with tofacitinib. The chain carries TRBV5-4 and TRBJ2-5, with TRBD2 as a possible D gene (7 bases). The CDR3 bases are TGTGCCAGCAGCACTAGGGGGGGAGAGACCCAGTACTTC. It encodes CASSTRGGETQYF.